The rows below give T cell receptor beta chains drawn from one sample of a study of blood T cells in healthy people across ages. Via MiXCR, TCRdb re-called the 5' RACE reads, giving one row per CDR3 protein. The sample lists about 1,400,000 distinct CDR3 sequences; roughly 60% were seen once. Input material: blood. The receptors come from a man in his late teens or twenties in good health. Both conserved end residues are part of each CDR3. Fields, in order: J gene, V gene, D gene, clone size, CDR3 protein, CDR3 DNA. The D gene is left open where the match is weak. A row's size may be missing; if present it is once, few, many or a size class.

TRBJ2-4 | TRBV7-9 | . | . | CASSLGVARGDIQYF | TGTGCCAGCAGCTTAGGGGTGGCCAGGGGAGACATTCAGTACTTC
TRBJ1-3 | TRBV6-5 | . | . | CASKPTVSGNTIYF | TGTGCCAGCAAACCGACTGTTAGTGGAAACACCATATATTTT
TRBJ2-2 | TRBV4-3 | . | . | CASSRVDTGELFF | TGCGCCAGCAGCAGGGTGGACACCGGGGAGCTGTTTTTT
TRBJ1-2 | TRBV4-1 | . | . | CASSQELTDYGYTF | TGCGCCAGCAGCCAAGAGTTAACAGACTATGGCTACACCTTC
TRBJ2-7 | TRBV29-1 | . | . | CSVYGRYEQYF | TGCAGCGTTTATGGAAGATACGAGCAGTACTTC
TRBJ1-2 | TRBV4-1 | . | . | CASSQERVGIYGYTF | TGCGCCAGCAGCCAAGAAAGGGTAGGAATATATGGCTACACCTTC
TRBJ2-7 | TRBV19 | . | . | CASSIHGMEYEQYF | TGTGCCAGTAGTATCCATGGAATGGAGTACGAGCAGTACTTC
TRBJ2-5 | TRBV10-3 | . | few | CAITGRREETQYF | TGTGCCATCACGGGGCGACGGGAAGAGACCCAGTACTTC
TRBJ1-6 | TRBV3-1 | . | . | CASSQEPQFSYNSPLHF | TGTGCCAGCAGCCAAGAACCCCAGTTCTCCTATAATTCGCCCCTCCACTTT
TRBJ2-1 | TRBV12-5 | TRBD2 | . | CASGGTSVDNEQFF | TGTGCTAGTGGGGGGACTAGCGTAGACAATGAGCAGTTCTTC
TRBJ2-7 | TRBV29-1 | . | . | CSVEVGQRVHEQYF | TGCAGCGTTGAAGTCGGGCAGAGAGTCCACGAGCAGTACTTC
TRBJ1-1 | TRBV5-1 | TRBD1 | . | CASSIRQGDATEAFF | TGCGCCAGCAGCATCAGACAGGGGGATGCGACTGAAGCTTTCTTT
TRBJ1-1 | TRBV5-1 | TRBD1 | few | CASSPGDRLVRDTEAFF | TGCGCCAGCAGCCCGGGGGACAGGCTTGTAAGAGACACTGAAGCTTTCTTT
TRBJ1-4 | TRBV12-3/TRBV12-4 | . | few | CASSRGWSNEKLFF | TGTGCCAGCAGCAGAGGGTGGTCTAATGAAAAACTGTTTTTT
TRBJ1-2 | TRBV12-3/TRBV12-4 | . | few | CASSHASGYGYTF | TGCGCCAGCAGCCACGCTTCGGGGTATGGCTACACCTTC